The entry that follows covers one T cell receptor beta chain sequence. V was cut by 4 bases and J by 3 bases, with 18 bases left in between. Germline V gene sequence: CDR1 MNHNS, CDR2 SASEGT. The CDR3 sequence is 16 residues long. This specimen belongs to a study of blood T cell repertoires in COVID-19. Study context: Whether acute or convalescent, the COVID-19 samples came from the United States, Italy and Spain.

It was during active infection that Seattle patients were enrolled and then longitudinally followed. Original methodology: The authors estimated nucleated cell counts from reference gene primer amplification. Assay: immunoSEQ multiplex PCR; the TCRdb copy retains only in-frame clones and omits some. D and trimming come from the DNA, and the V and J calls and clone size come from that table. The sample contains 70,000 to 95,000 clones, 75% to 85% of which appear only once. The V call is TRBV6-1, the J call TRBJ1-2; D perhaps matches TRBD1 (6 bases). What was sequenced was peripheral blood. This clonotype was obtained from a man aged 60 to 75 with COVID-19, enrolled during active disease. CDR3: CASSASTGNWDYGYTF. The CDR3, as DNA: TGTGCCAGCAGTGCGTCGACAGGCAATTGGGACTATGGCTACACCTTC.